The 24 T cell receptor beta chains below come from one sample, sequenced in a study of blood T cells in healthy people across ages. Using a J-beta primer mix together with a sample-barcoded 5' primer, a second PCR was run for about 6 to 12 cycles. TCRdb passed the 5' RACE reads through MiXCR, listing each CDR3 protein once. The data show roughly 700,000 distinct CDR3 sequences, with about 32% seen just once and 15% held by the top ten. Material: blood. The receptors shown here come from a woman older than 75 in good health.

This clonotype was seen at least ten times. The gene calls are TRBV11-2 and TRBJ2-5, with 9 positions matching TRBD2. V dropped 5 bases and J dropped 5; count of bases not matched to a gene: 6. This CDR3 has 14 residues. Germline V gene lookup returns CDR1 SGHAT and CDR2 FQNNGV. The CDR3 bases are TGTGCCAGCAGCAACGGACTAGCGCGGGAGACCCAGTACTTC. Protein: CASSNGLARETQYF.

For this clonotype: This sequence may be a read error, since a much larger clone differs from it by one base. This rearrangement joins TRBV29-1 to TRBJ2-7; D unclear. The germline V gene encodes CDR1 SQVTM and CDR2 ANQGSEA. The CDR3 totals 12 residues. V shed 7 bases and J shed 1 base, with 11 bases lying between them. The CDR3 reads CSGGMASYEQYF. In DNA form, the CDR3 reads TGCAGCGGTGGGATGGCGTCCTACGAGCAGTACTTC.

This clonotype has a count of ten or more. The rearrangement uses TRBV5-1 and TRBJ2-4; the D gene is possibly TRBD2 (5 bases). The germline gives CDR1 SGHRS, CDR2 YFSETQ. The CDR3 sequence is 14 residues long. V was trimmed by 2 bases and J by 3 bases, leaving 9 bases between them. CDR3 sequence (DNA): TGCGCCAGCAGCTTAATGGGAGACAAAAACATTCAGTACTTC. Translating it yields CASSLMGDKNIQYF.

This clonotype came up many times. The CDR3 is CASTTTSGGPHGQYF. CDR3 DNA: TGCGCCAGCACGACGACTAGCGGGGGGCCTCACGGGCAGTACTTC. The V and J genes are TRBV5-1 and TRBJ2-7; 13 bases agree with TRBD2. Per the germline V gene, CDR1 is SGHRS and CDR2 is YFSETQ. Trimming took 6 bases from V and 9 from J; bases not matched to a gene: 12. The CDR3 contains 15 residues.

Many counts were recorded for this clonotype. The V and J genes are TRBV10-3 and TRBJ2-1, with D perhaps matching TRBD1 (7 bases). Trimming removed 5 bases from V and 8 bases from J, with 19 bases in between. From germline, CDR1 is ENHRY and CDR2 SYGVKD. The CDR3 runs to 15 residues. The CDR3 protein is CAISLRGRDNDEQFF. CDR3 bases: TGTGCCATCAGTTTAAGGGGGCGGGACAACGATGAGCAGTTCTTC.

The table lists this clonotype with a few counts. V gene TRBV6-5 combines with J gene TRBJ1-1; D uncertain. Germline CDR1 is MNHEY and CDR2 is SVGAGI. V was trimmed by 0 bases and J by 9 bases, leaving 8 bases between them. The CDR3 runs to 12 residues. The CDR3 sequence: CASSYSLGQAFF. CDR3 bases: TGTGCCAGCAGTTACTCGTTAGGGCAAGCTTTCTTT.

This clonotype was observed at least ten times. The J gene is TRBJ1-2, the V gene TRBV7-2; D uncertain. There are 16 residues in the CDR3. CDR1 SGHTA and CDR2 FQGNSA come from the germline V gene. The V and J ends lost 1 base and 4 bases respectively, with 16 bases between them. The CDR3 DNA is TGTGCCAGCAGCTTAGGGGCAAGCTCGCCCCTCTATGGCTACACCTTC. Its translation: CASSLGASSPLYGYTF.

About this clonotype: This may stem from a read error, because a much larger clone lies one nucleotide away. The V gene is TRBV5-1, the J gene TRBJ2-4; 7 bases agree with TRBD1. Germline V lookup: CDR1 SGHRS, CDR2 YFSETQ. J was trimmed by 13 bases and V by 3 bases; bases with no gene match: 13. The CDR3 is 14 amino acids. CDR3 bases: TGCGCCAGCAGCTGGAAGGGGGCGCCGGGTGAGCAGTACTTC. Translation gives CASSWKGAPGEQYF.

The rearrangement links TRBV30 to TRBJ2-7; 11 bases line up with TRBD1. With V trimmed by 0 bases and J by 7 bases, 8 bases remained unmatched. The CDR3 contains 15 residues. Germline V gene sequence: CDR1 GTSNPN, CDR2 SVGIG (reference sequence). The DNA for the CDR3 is TGTGCCTGGAGTGTATCTCGGACAGGGGGCAGGGAGCAGTACTTC. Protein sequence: CAWSVSRTGGREQYF.

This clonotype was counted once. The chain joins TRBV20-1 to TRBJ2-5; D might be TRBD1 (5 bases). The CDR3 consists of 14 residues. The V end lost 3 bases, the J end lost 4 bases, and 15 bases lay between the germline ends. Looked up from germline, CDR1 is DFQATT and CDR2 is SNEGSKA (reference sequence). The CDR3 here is CSASGQGNLETQYF. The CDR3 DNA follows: TGCAGTGCTAGCGGGCAGGGTAATTTAGAGACCCAGTACTTC.

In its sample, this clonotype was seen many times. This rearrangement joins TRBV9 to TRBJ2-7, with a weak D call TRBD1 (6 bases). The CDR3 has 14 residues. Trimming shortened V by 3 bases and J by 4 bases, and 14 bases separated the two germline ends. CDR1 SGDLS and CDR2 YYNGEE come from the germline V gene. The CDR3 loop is CASSAQGNPYEQYF. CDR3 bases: TGTGCCAGCAGCGCGCAGGGGAACCCTTACGAGCAGTACTTC.

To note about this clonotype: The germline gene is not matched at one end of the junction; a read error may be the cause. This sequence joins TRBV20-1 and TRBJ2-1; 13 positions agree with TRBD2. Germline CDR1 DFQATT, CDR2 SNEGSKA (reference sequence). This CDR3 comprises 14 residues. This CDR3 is CSAPLAGGPNDQFF. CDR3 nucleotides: TGCAGTGCCCCACTAGCGGGGGGGCCGAATGATCAGTTCTTC.

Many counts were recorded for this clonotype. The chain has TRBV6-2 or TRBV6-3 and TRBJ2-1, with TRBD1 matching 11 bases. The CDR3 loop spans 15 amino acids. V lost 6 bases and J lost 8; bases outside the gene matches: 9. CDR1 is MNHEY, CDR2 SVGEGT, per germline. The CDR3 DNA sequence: TGTGCCAGCAGCCTCGGACGGGACAGGGGGGATGAGCAGTTCTTC. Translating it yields CASSLGRDRGDEQFF.

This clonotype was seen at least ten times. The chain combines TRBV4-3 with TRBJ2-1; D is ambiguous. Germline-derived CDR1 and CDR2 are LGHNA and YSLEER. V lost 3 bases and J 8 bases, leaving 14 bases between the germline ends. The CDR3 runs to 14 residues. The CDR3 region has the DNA TGCGCCAGCAGCCAGTCCGGGCCCCAAGATGAGCAGTTCTTC. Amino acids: CASSQSGPQDEQFF.

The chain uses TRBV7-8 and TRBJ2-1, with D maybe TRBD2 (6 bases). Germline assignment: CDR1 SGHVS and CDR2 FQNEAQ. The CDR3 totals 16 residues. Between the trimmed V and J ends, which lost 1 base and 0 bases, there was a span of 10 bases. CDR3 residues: CASSLVVAASYNEQFF. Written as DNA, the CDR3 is TGTGCCAGCAGCTTAGTCGTAGCGGCCTCCTACAATGAGCAGTTCTTC.

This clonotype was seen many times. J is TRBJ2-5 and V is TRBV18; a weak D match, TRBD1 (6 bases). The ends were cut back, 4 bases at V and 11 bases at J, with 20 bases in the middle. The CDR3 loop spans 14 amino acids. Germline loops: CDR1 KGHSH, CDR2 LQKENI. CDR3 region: CASSRLRDIGEQYF. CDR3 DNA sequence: TGTGCCAGCTCACGACTCCGGGACATAGGAGAGCAGTACTTC.

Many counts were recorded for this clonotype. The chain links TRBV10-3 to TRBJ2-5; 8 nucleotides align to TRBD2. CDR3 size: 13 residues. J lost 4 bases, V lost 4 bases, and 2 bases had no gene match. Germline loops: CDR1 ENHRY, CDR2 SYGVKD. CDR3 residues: CAISGTSGETQYF. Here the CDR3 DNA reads TGTGCCATCAGTGGAACTAGCGGAGAGACCCAGTACTTC.

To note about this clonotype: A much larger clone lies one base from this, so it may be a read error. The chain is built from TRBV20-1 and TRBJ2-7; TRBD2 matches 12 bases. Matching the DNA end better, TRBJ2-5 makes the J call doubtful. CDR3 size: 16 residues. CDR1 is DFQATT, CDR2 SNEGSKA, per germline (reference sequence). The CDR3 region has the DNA TGCAGTGCTTTTAAGGCTAGCGGGGGGGGAAGGGAGACCCAGTACTTC. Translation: CSAFKASGGGRETQYF.

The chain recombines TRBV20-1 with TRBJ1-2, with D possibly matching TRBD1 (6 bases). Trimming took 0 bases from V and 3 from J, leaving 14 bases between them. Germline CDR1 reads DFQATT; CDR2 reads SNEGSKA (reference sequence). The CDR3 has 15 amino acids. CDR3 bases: TGCAGTGCTAGAGATCTCTTCGGGGGCTACTATGGCTACACCTTC. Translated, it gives CSARDLFGGYYGYTF.

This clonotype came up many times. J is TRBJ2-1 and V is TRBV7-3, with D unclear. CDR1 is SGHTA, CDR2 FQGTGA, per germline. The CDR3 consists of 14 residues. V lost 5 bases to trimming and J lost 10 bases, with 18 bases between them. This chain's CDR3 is CASSQESASIEQFF. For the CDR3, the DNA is TGTGCCAGCAGCCAGGAGTCCGCTTCTATAGAGCAGTTCTTC.

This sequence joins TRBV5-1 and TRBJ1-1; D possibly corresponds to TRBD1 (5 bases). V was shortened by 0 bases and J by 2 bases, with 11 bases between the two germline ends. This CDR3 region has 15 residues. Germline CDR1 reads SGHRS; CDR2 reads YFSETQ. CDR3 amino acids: CASSLDQGGNTEAFF. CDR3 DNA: TGCGCCAGCAGCTTGGATCAGGGAGGCAACACTGAAGCTTTCTTT.

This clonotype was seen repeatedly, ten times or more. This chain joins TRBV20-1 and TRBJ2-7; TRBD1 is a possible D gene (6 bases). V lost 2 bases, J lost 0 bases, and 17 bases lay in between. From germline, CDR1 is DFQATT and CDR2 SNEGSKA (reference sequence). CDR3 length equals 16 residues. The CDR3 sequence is CSARHRPGASSYEQYF. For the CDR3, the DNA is TGCAGTGCTAGACATAGACCAGGGGCCAGCTCCTACGAGCAGTACTTC.

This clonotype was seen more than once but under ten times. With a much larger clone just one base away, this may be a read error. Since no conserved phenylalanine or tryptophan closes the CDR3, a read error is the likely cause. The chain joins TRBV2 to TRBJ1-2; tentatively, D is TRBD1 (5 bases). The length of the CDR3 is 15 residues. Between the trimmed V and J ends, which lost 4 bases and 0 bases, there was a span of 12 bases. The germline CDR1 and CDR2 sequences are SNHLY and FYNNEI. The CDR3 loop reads CASSGGTESNYGYTL. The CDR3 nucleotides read TGTGCCAGCAGTGGTGGGACGGAATCTAACTATGGCTACACCCTC.

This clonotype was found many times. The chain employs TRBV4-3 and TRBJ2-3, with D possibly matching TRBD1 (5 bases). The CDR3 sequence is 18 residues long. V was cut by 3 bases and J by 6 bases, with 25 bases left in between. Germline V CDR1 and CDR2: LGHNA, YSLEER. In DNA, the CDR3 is TGCGCCAGCAGCCAGAACTCCCAGGCAGGGATTTTGGAGGATACGCAGTATTTT. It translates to CASSQNSQAGILEDTQYF.